This paragraph covers one T cell receptor beta chain sequence. The data stem from a study of identical twins. TCRdb reanalysed the 5' RACE reads using MiXCR and keeps one entry per CDR3 protein. The sample has 400,000 to 550,000 distinct CDR3 sequences, approximately 22% seen once. Trimming took 1 base from V and 2 from J, leaving 7 bases between them. CDR1 and CDR2 from the germline V gene are DFQATT and SNEGSKA (reference sequence). This CDR3 is built from 13 residues. All donors comprised healthy Caucasians. This same sample was also taken into another study, of T cells expressing NK-cell markers. According to that study: There remained a lack of clarity about HCMV specificity of expanded NKG2C+ T cell clones.

The gene calls are TRBV20-1 and TRBJ2-3; unclear D gene. This TCR was sampled from a woman aged 18-35 years in good health. The material sequenced was CD4+ T cells sorted from blood. The CDR3 DNA reads TGCAGTGCTAGAGTTAGGCTCACAGATACGCAGTATTTT. Translating gives CSARVRLTDTQYF.